This T cell receptor beta chain was recovered during a study of cytomegalovirus exposure and HLA in healthy donors. V lost 0 bases to trimming and J lost 7 bases; unmatched junction nucleotides: 11. This CDR3 has 17 residues. CDR1 and CDR2 (germline): LGHNT, FRNRAP. The primer mix had 60 Vbeta and 13 Jbeta primers. Clones were sequenced by immunoSEQ multiplex PCR, and TCRdb holds only the in-frame ones, with some missing. The data show 150,000 to 200,000 clones, 65% to 90% seen once. Sequencing was carried out using PBMCs. The chain employs TRBV12-5 and TRBJ2-4; 8 bases map to TRBD2. This sequence originates from a human donor in good health. The CDR3 spells CASGLVLTSAFRNIQYF. In nucleotides, the CDR3 is TGTGCTAGTGGTTTGGTACTGACTAGCGCCTTTCGGAACATTCAGTACTTC.